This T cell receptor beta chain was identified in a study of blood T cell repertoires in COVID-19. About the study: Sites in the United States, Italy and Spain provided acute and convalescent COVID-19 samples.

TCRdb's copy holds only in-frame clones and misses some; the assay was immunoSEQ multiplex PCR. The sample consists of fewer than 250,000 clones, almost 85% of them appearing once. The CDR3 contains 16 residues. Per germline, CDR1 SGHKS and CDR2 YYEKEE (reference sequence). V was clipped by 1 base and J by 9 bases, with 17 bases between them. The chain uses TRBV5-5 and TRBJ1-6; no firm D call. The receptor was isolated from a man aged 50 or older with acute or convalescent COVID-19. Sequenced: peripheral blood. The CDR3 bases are TGTGCCAGCAGCTTGCGGCTAGGCGGGCTTGGTTCACCCCTCCACTTT. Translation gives CASSLRLGGLGSPLHF.